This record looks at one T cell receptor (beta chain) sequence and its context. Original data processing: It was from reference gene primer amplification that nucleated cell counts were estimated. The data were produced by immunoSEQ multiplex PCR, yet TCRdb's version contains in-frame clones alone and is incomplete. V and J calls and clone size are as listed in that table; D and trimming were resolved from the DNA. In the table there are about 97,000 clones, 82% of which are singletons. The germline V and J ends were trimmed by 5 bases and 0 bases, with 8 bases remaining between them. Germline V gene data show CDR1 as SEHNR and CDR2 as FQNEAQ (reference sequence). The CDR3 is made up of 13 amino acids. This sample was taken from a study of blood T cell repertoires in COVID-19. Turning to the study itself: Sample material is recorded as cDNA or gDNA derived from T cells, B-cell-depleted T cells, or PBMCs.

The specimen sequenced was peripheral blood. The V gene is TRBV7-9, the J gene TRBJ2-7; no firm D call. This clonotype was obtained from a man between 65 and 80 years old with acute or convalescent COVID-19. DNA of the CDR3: TGTGCCAGCAGCCCCGAAGCCTCCTACGAGCAGTACTTC. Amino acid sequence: CASSPEASYEQYF.